This T cell receptor (beta chain) was recovered during a study of cytomegalovirus exposure and HLA in healthy donors. Overall study findings and caveats: Some TCR beta chains (roughly 160 of them) were listed as cytomegalovirus-associated. Of the V segments, some could not be distinguished, including TRBV6-2 and TRBV6-3, and were excluded.

The PCR ran on 60 Vbeta and 13 Jbeta primers. Sequencing used immunoSEQ multiplex PCR; TCRdb keeps in-frame clones, though not all of them. Of around 180,000 clones in the sample, around four fifths are singletons; the top ten hold 13%. The CDR3 consists of 13 residues. The V gene lost 2 bases and the J gene lost 4 bases, with 9 bases spanning the gap. Germline V lookup: CDR1 MNHNY, CDR2 SVGAGI (reference sequence). This clone was picked up one time. Antigen specificity is unknown. The sequencing sample was made of PBMCs. The clonotype was recovered from a woman in her forties or fifties in good health and CMV-seropositive. The chain employs TRBV6-6 and TRBJ2-7; the D gene is possibly TRBD1 (6 bases). CDR3: CASSYVDSYEQYF. CDR3 in DNA: TGTGCCAGCAGTTACGTGGACAGTTACGAGCAGTACTTC.